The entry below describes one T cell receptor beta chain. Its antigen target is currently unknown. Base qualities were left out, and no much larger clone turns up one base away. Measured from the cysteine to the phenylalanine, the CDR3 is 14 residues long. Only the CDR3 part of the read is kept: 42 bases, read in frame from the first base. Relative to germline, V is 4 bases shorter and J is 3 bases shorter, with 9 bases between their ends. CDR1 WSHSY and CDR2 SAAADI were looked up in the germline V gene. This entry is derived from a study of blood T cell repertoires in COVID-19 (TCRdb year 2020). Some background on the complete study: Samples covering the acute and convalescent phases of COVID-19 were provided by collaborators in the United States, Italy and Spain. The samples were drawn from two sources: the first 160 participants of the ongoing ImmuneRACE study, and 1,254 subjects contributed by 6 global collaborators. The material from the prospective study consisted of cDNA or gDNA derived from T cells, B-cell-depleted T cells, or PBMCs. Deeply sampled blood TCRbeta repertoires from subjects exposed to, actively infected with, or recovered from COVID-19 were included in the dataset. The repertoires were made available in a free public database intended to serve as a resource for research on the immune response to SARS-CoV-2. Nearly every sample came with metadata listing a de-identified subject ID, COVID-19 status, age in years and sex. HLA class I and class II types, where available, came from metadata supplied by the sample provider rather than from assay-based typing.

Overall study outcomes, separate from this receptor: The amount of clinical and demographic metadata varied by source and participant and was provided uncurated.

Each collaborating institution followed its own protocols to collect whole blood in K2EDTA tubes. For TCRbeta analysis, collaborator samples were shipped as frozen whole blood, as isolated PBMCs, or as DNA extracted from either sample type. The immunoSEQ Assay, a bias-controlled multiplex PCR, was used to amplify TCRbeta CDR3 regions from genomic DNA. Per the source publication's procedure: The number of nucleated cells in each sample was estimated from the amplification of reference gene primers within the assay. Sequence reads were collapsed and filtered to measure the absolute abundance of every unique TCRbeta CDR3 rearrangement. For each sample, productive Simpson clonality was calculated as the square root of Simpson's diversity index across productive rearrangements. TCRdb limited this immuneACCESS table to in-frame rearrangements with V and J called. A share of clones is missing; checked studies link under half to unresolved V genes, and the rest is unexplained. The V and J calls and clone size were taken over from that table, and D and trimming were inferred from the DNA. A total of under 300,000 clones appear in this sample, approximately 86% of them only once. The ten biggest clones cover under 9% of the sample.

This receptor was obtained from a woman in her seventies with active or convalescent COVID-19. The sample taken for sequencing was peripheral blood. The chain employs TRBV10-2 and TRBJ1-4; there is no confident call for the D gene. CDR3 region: CASSVSASNEKLFF. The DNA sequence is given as TGCGCCAGCAGTGTGTCAGCCTCTAATGAAAAACTGTTTTTT.